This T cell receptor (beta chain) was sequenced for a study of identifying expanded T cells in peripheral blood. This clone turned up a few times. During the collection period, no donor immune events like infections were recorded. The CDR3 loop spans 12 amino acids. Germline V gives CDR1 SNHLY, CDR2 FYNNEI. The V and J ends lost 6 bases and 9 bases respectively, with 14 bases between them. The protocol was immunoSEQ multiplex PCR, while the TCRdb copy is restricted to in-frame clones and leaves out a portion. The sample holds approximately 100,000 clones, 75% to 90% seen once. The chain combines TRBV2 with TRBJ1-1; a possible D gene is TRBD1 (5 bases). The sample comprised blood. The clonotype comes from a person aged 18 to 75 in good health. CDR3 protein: CASRIAGPQAFF. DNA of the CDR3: TGTGCCAGCAGGATAGCAGGGCCTCAAGCTTTCTTT.